This T cell receptor beta chain is drawn from a study of T cell changes during pregnancy in multiple sclerosis. This CDR3 comprises 17 residues. Germline V gives CDR1 LGHNA, CDR2 YSLEER. Trimming took 3 bases from V and 2 from J, leaving 20 bases between them. Assay used: immunoSEQ multiplex PCR; TCRdb lists only in-frame clones, some missing. Of about 29,000 clones in the sample, roughly 90% were seen once. This clonotype originated in a female donor with multiple sclerosis, enrolled in a pregnancy study. V gene TRBV4-3 combines with J gene TRBJ2-7; D might be TRBD2 (7 bases). The sample in question was CD8+ T cells from peripheral blood mononuclear cells, obtained after pregnancy. CDR3 sequence: CASSQGGPIREPYEQYF. The CDR3 DNA follows: TGCGCCAGCAGCCAGGGGGGGCCAATTAGGGAACCCTACGAGCAGTACTTC.